This T cell receptor (beta chain) was recorded in a study of T cell responses to AZD1222 COVID-19 vaccine. Study overall: Doses given second, at about 4 or about 12 weeks, were pooled. The study's findings and limits: Spike-wide vaccine-associated CD4 TCRs dominated at 160-218 and 743-854. Unmutated variant regions are reportedly the target of nearly half of TCRs that are spike-specific. Receipt of two AZD1222 doses was followed by a rise in Spike-specific TCR breadth and depth.

J gave up 5 bases and V 6 bases, and 10 bases lay outside the gene matches. Germline CDR1 and CDR2: SGHNT and YYREEE (reference sequence). This CDR3 is 14 amino acids long. The assay was immunoSEQ multiplex PCR, and TCRdb's table has in-frame clones only and misses some. The sample records approximately 140,000 clones, approximately 90% being singletons. Note on this clone: Its specificity is unknown.

The genes are TRBV5-4 and TRBJ1-2; 7 bases are a match to TRBD1. This TCR derives from an adult in good health. The source material was peripheral blood, sampled on day 0 of AZD1222 vaccination. In DNA form, the CDR3 reads TGTGCCAGCAATCCCGACAGGGTGGGGTATGGCTACACCTTC. Amino acids: CASNPDRVGYGYTF.